One sample yielded the 4 T cell receptor beta chains listed below, sequenced in a study of metastatic and nonmetastatic thyroid tumors. Via MiXCR, TCRdb re-called the PCR reads. The sample comprises 11,000 to 15,000 clones, 3.6% of which are singletons, and roughly 26% rests with the top ten. All patients were treatment-naive before thyroid surgery. The source material was tumor tissue. These receptors all come from a female donor with papillary thyroid cancer or a benign thyroid nodule (not recorded which). Some clones in this sample may be carry-over from other donors' samples.

V is TRBV28 and J is TRBJ2-7; TRBD1 agrees at 9 bases. With V trimmed by 4 bases and J by 4 bases, 5 bases remained unmatched. CDR3 size: 14 residues. CDR1 and CDR2 (germline): MDHEN, SYDVKM. The CDR3 spells CASSWDRVSYEQYF. In DNA, the CDR3 is TGTGCCAGCAGTTGGGACAGGGTCTCGTACGAGCAGTACTTC.

The CDR3 loop is CASSHRQGAGYGYTF. The CDR3 DNA reads as TGTGCCAGCAGCCACCGACAGGGGGCGGGCTATGGCTACACCTTC. The chain joins TRBV7-2 to TRBJ1-2, with 10 nucleotides matching TRBD1. With V trimmed by 5 bases and J by 4 bases, 7 bases remained unmatched. The CDR3 consists of 15 residues. Germline CDR1 SGHTA, CDR2 FQGNSA. Together with reference TRBV7-2 and TRBJ1-2, the CDR3 gives the full variable domain: GAGVSQSPSNKVTEKGKDVELRCDPISGHTALYWYRQSLGQGLEFLIYFQGNSAPDKSGLPSDRFSAERTGGSVSTLTIQRTQQEDSAVYLCASSHRQGAGYGYTFGSGTRLTVV.

The table lists this clone with many counts. This chain uses TRBV18 with TRBJ2-2; unclear D gene. Trimming removed 0 bases at V and 0 bases at J, with 2 bases between. There are 14 residues in the CDR3. The V gene's germline CDR1 is KGHSH and CDR2 LQKENI. CDR3 sequence: CASSPPTNTGELFF. CDR3 bases: TGTGCCAGCTCACCACCGACGAACACCGGGGAGCTGTTTTTT.

This clone was detected a few times. This sequence joins TRBV10-3 and TRBJ1-2; tentatively, D is TRBD1 (5 bases). V shed 4 bases and J shed 2 bases, with 8 bases lying between them. Germline V gives CDR1 ENHRY, CDR2 SYGVKD. CDR3 length equals 13 residues. For the CDR3, the DNA is TGTGCCATCAGTGGTGCAGGGAACTATGGCTACACCTTC. Translation: CAISGAGNYGYTF.